Below, 8 T cell receptor beta chains from the same sample are listed, as sequenced in a study of chemoradiotherapy in HPV16-positive cancers. Measured with immunoSEQ multiplex PCR; TCRdb has only the in-frame clones, and not every one. The sample holds about 16,000 clones, roughly 91% seen once. Sequenced here: blood, sampled from a patient who underwent chemoradiotherapy. The receptor source for this set is a human donor with HPV-associated anogenital cancer.

The V call is TRBV2, the J call TRBJ2-3, with 10 bases aligning to TRBD2. The V and J ends lost 7 bases and 4 bases, in that order; junction bases with no gene match: 11. CDR1 is SNHLY and CDR2 is FYNNEI in the germline V gene. The CDR3 loop spans 16 amino acids. In nucleotides, the CDR3 is TGTGCCAGCAAGTTGACTAGCGGGTCTCGGTCAGATACGCAGTATTTT. This gives the protein CASKLTSGSRSDTQYF.

The V and J genes are TRBV5-3 and TRBJ1-6, with a tentative D call TRBD1 (6 bases). TRBV5-3 is assigned to the ORF class and has an uncertain function. V was trimmed by 3 bases and J by 5 bases, leaving 9 bases between them. The CDR3 covers 14 residues. The chain's CDR3 is CARSSDRHNSPLHF. As DNA, the CDR3 is TGTGCCAGAAGCTCGGACAGACATAATTCACCCCTCCACTTT.

The genes are TRBV12-5 and TRBJ1-2, with 10 bases aligning to TRBD1. The V gene's germline CDR1 is LGHNT and CDR2 FRNRAP. Germline trimming cut 0 bases from V and 4 bases from J; bases unmatched to any gene: 11. CDR3 size: 18 residues. The CDR3 nucleotides read TGTGCTAGTGGTTTGGTGGCGTCGGGGACAGGGGTTGGCTATGGCTACACCTTC. Protein sequence: CASGLVASGTGVGYGYTF.

The V gene is TRBV7-3, the J gene TRBJ1-1; D is unresolved. Trimming took 5 bases from V and 2 from J, leaving 12 bases between them. Germline-derived CDR1 and CDR2 are SGHTA and FQGTGA. This CDR3 spans 14 amino acids. In nucleotides, the CDR3 is TGTGCCAGCAGCCCCCACCATTCTAACACTGAAGCTTTCTTT. This codes for CASSPHHSNTEAFF.

The chain recombines TRBV7-6 with TRBJ2-7, with TRBD2 as a possible D gene (6 bases). CDR1 and CDR2 from the germline V gene are SGHVS and FNYEAQ. The V and J ends lost 8 bases and 2 bases respectively, with 16 bases between them. The CDR3 consists of 14 residues. CDR3 residues: CASGDGTDTYEQYF. The CDR3 DNA sequence: TGTGCCAGCGGGGACGGGACTGACACCTACGAGCAGTACTTC. The entire variable domain, with the rest obtained from reference TRBV7-6 and TRBJ2-7, is as follows: GAGVSQSPRYKVTKRGQDVALRCDPISGHVSLYWYRQALGQGPEFLTYFNYEAQQDKSGLPNDRFSAERPEGSISTLTIQRTEQRDSAMYRCASGDGTDTYEQYFGPGTRLTVT.

J is TRBJ1-2 and V is TRBV6-1; no definite D call. The CDR3 has 14 amino acids. The V gene lost 7 bases and the J gene lost 4 bases, with 16 bases spanning the gap. Germline V gives CDR1 MNHNS, CDR2 SASEGT. The CDR3 bases are TGTGCCAGCACCCAAGGACCGGCGATCTATGGCTACACCTTC. Its translation: CASTQGPAIYGYTF.

The rearrangement links TRBV6-1 to TRBJ2-2; D ambiguous. The germline gives CDR1 MNHNS, CDR2 SASEGT. V lost 3 bases, J lost 2 bases, and 7 bases lay in between. The CDR3 runs 14 residues. The CDR3 DNA reads as TGTGCCAGCAGTGATGAGAGAAACACCGGGGAGCTGTTTTTT. Amino acid sequence: CASSDERNTGELFF.

The chain couples TRBV18 to TRBJ2-7, with TRBD2 matching over 9 bases. CDR3 size: 15 residues. CDR1 and CDR2 from the germline V gene are KGHSH and LQKENI. V dropped 4 bases and J dropped 2; count of bases not matched to a gene: 6. In DNA, the CDR3 is TGTGCCAGCTCACAGACTAGCGGAGGGACCTACGAGCAGTACTTC. Its translation is CASSQTSGGTYEQYF.